The 16 T cell receptor beta chains in this list originate from one sample, sequenced in a study of beta chain features in type 1 diabetes (dated by TCRdb to the late 2010s). These receptors' targets are unknown. The investigation overall reported the following: In all four CD4+ subsets, TCRB CDR3 length was moderately but significantly shorter in type 1 diabetes patients.

Library generation was performed with the immunoSEQ multiplex PCR assay. All of the isolated RNA was reverse transcribed with the High Capacity cDNA Reverse Transcription Kit, so expressed TCRB transcripts were sequenced. TCRdb took over this immuneACCESS table, retaining in-frame rearrangements with V and J assigned. Such tables are incomplete; in checked studies, under half of the missing clones stem from an unresolved V gene, and the remainder is unexplained. Recorded for this sample are about 68,000 clones; around 49% of them occurred a single time. Of the sample, 0.7% is held by the ten largest clones. The sample comprised central memory CD4+ T cells from blood. The origin of the receptors is a man aged 25 to 40 with type 1 diabetes.

This chain joins TRBV6-4 and TRBJ2-1, with 11 bases aligning to TRBD1. This CDR3 contains 15 residues. Trimming took 4 bases from V and 7 from J; bases not matched to a gene: 6. CDR1 is MRHNA, CDR2 SNTAGT, per germline. CDR3 nucleotides: TGTGCCAGCAGTGTCTCCGGGACAGGGGGAAATGAGCAGTTCTTC. Amino acids: CASSVSGTGGNEQFF.

The genes are TRBV9 and TRBJ2-5; D is ambiguous. CDR1 SGDLS and CDR2 YYNGEE come from the germline V gene. V was trimmed by 0 bases and J by 1 base, leaving 4 bases between them. The CDR3 length is 13 residues. The CDR3 is CASSVGIQETQYF. The CDR3 DNA sequence: TGTGCCAGCAGCGTAGGTATCCAAGAGACCCAGTACTTC. Complete variable domain (other parts from reference TRBV9 and TRBJ2-5): DSGVTQTPKHLITATGQRVTLRCSPRSGDLSVYWYQQSLDQGLQFLIQYYNGEERAKGNILERFSAQQFPDLHSELNLSSLELGDSALYFCASSVGIQETQYFGPGTRLLVL.

V usage is TRBV19 and J usage is TRBJ2-5; 12 bases line up with TRBD2. The germline CDR1 and CDR2 sequences are LNHDA and SQIVND (reference sequence). This CDR3 has 13 amino acids. V lost 10 bases and J lost 8; bases outside the gene matches: 8. The CDR3 loop reads CATGTSGLVTQYF. CDR3 nucleotide sequence: TGTGCCACCGGGACTAGCGGGTTAGTTACCCAGTACTTC.

This clone was detected a few times. V is TRBV7-2 and J is TRBJ1-2, with TRBD1 matching 7 bases. This CDR3 region has 13 residues. The ends lost 5 bases at V and 5 bases at J; junction bases unmatched: 5. Germline V gives CDR1 SGHTA, CDR2 FQGNSA. CDR3 sequence (DNA): TGTGCCAGCAGCCCGGGACAGATGTATGGCTACACCTTC. Protein: CASSPGQMYGYTF.

This clone was detected a few times. V usage is TRBV10-2 and J usage is TRBJ1-1; D perhaps matches TRBD1 (5 bases). Trimming pared 8 bases from V and 5 bases from J, leaving 18 bases between. This CDR3 is 14 amino acids long. Per germline, CDR1 WSHSY and CDR2 SAAADI. CDR3 DNA: TGCGCCAGCTCCGCCGGGACTAGGAGGACTGAAGCTTTCTTT. As protein: CASSAGTRRTEAFF.

This clone turned up a few times. The chain employs TRBV5-1 and TRBJ2-3; 7 nucleotides line up with TRBD2. Germline-derived CDR1 and CDR2 are SGHRS and YFSETQ. This CDR3 region has 15 residues. The junction had 6 bases not matched to a gene; V was cut back by 4 bases and J by 1 base. CDR3 DNA: TGCGCCAGCAGCGGCGGGGGTAAGGGCACAGATACGCAGTATTTT. Its protein product is CASSGGGKGTDTQYF.

This clone was detected once. The CDR3 region is CASSYSAGGLSLGYTF. CDR3 in DNA: TGTGCCAGCAGTTACTCCGCCGGAGGACTGAGCCTCGGCTACACCTTC. The chain uses TRBV6-5 and TRBJ1-2; D gene unclear. The V and J ends lost 0 bases and 8 bases respectively, with 19 bases between them. Per the germline V gene, CDR1 is MNHEY and CDR2 is SVGAGI. The CDR3 consists of 16 residues.

The sample holds a few counts of this clone. This chain uses TRBV5-1 with TRBJ1-2; TRBD1 agrees at 10 bases. Germline V gives CDR1 SGHRS, CDR2 YFSETQ. With 6 bases clipped from V and 8 bases from J, the junction kept 16 bases outside the gene matches. The CDR3 is made up of 16 amino acids. The CDR3: CASNPGQGKVRYGYTF. CDR3 nucleotide sequence: TGCGCCAGCAATCCGGGACAGGGGAAAGTGCGCTACGGCTACACCTTC. Full variable domain (rest looked up from reference TRBV5-1 and TRBJ1-2): KAGVTQTPRYLIKTRGQQVTLSCSPISGHRSVSWYQQTPGQGLQFLFEYFSETQRNKGNFPGRFSGRQFSNSRSEMNVSTLELGDSALYLCASNPGQGKVRYGYTFGSGTRLTVV.

The sample holds a few counts of this clone. The chain links TRBV11-2 to TRBJ2-7, with D possibly matching TRBD1 (6 bases). The CDR3 extends over 15 amino acids. The V gene lost 6 bases and the J gene lost 2 bases, with 17 bases spanning the gap. Germline V gene lookup returns CDR1 SGHAT and CDR2 FQNNGV. The CDR3 DNA reads as TGTGCCAGCAGGGATTATCGGACAGCGACCTACGAGCAGTACTTC. Amino acid sequence: CASRDYRTATYEQYF.

V and J are TRBV10-1 and TRBJ2-5, with D perhaps being TRBD1 or TRBD2 (5 bases each). Germline CDR1 and CDR2: WNHNN and SYGVQD (reference sequence). Trimming stripped 4 bases from V and 1 base from J, with 19 bases between. The CDR3 is 17 residues long. The CDR3 spells CASSGSGRGGPQETQYF. DNA for the CDR3: TGCGCCAGCAGTGGGTCAGGGCGCGGAGGACCCCAAGAGACCCAGTACTTC.

This clone has a handful of counts. The CDR3 here is CASSLAGGAKNIQYF. In nucleotides, the CDR3 is TGTGCCAGCAGCTTAGCCGGGGGGGCCAAAAACATTCAGTACTTC. The chain is built from TRBV5-4 and TRBJ2-4; TRBD2 matches at 7 bases. This CDR3 region has 15 residues. Trimming at V came to 2 bases and at J to 1 base, leaving 3 bases not matched to a gene. In germline, CDR1 is SGHNT, CDR2 YYREEE (reference sequence).

This clone has a handful of counts. The chain carries TRBV4-1 and TRBJ2-5; 7 bases are shared with TRBD1. This CDR3 is 17 amino acids long. The germline V gene encodes CDR1 MGHRA and CDR2 YSYEKL. Trimming at V came to 0 bases and at J to 1 base, leaving 8 bases not matched to a gene. In DNA, the CDR3 is TGCGCCAGCAGCCAAGATACAGGCACAGGGGTCCAAGAGACCCAGTACTTC. Its translation: CASSQDTGTGVQETQYF.

The rearrangement uses TRBV14 and TRBJ1-2; D remains ambiguous. The germline V gene encodes CDR1 SGHDN and CDR2 FVKESK. The germline V and J ends were trimmed by 4 bases and 8 bases, with 14 bases remaining between them. The CDR3 covers 13 residues. DNA for the CDR3: TGTGCCAGCAGCCGTCGGGAGTCGGGAGGCTACACCTTC. Protein: CASSRRESGGYTF.

The rearrangement links TRBV7-8 to TRBJ1-3; TRBD1 matches 8 bases. The CDR3 length is 16 residues. Germline V gives CDR1 SGHVS, CDR2 FQNEAQ. The V gene end was trimmed by 5 bases and the J gene end by 2 bases; junction bases not matched to a gene: 8. In nucleotides, the CDR3 is TGTGCCAGCAGCCCGACGACAGGGGCAGCTGGAAACACCATATATTTT. Amino acid sequence: CASSPTTGAAGNTIYF.

The chain couples TRBV2 to TRBJ2-1; the D gene is possibly TRBD2 (5 bases). The CDR3 extends over 15 amino acids. CDR1 and CDR2 from the germline V gene are SNHLY and FYNNEI. V lost 0 bases and J lost 9, with 15 bases in between. This chain's CDR3 is CASSEALSGYAEQFF. As DNA, the CDR3 is TGTGCCAGCAGTGAAGCGCTTTCGGGGTATGCTGAGCAGTTCTTC.

Concerning this clone: Other DNA sequences of this sample code for an identical CDR3. The chain employs TRBV14 and TRBJ1-3; D might be TRBD1 (5 bases). V gave up 4 bases and J gave up 0 bases, with 7 bases separating them. The length of the CDR3 is 14 residues. CDR1 is SGHDN, CDR2 FVKESK, per germline. The CDR3 here is CASSPGHSGNTIYF. Written as DNA, the CDR3 is TGTGCCAGCAGCCCTGGACACTCTGGAAACACCATATATTTT.